The 5 T cell receptor beta chains given below trace back to one sample, sequenced in a study of molecular identifiers for immune sequencing clone quantification. Each CDR3 protein is one row after TCRdb ran MiXCR on the PCR reads. This table holds some 100,000 distinct CDR3 sequences, around a third found once. Sequencing was done on a sample of naive CD8+ T cells from blood, with Jurkat cell RNA spiked in. The subset was: FACS-sorted CD8+CD4-CCR7+CD45RA+ naive T cells. Source of these receptors: a human donor in good health. Some libraries in this study had Jurkat cell RNA spiked in.

The rearrangement links TRBV20-1 to TRBJ2-3, with 12 bases aligning to TRBD2. J gave up 6 bases and V 4 bases, and 20 bases lay outside the gene matches. The length of the CDR3 is 19 residues. CDR1 and CDR2 from the germline V gene are DFQATT and SNEGSKA (reference sequence). The CDR3 DNA follows: TGCAGTGCTAAAGAGGACACCGGACTAGCGGGACCCCCTCGGGATACGCAGTATTTT. It codes for CSAKEDTGLAGPPRDTQYF.

This clonotype was seen a single time. A clone one base away is much larger, so this may be a read error. V gene TRBV4-3 combines with J gene TRBJ1-3, with D maybe TRBD1 (6 bases). Deletions cut 3 bases from V and 4 bases from J, with 19 bases between. CDR3 length: 17 residues. Germline lookup yields CDR1 LGHNA and CDR2 YSLEER. The DNA of the CDR3 is TGCGCCAGCAGCCATGGTCCAATGGTGGGGGCAGGAAACACCATATATTTT. Amino acids: CASSHGPMVGAGNTIYF.

This clonotype has more than one count but fewer than ten. The chain recombines TRBV7-9 with TRBJ2-6; 7 bases are shared with TRBD1. From germline, CDR1 is SEHNR and CDR2 FQNEAQ (reference sequence). CDR3 length equals 16 residues. Trimming at V came to 5 bases and at J to 2 bases, leaving 6 bases not matched to a gene. The CDR3 region is CASSLITGAGANVLTF. For the CDR3, the DNA is TGTGCCAGCAGCCTAATAACAGGGGCTGGGGCCAACGTCCTGACTTTC.

This chain joins TRBV15 and TRBJ2-7; 7 nucleotides line up with TRBD2. The germline CDR1 and CDR2 sequences are LNHNV and YYDKDF (reference sequence). The CDR3 is 16 residues long. V lost 0 bases and J lost 2; bases outside the gene matches: 7. The CDR3 DNA is TGTGCCACCAGCAGAGATTTGGCTAGCGGTACCTACGAGCAGTACTTC. Its protein is CATSRDLASGTYEQYF.

This clonotype came up many times. The rearrangement links TRBV4-2 to TRBJ2-7; possible D gene TRBD2, 5 bases. CDR1 LGHNA and CDR2 YNFKEQ come from the germline V gene. Trimming stripped 0 bases from V and 3 bases from J, with 6 bases between. The CDR3 extends over 13 amino acids. The CDR3 DNA sequence: TGTGCCAGCAGCCAAGATACTAGCTACGAGCAGTACTTC. Translation gives CASSQDTSYEQYF.